The rows below give T cell receptor beta chains drawn from one sample of a study of T cell responses to AZD1222 COVID-19 vaccine. Using immunoSEQ multiplex PCR, the repertoire was profiled, and TCRdb retains in-frame clones only, with some absent. The profile shows roughly 270,000 clones, 90% to 95% of them singletons. This sample comprised peripheral blood, obtained 28 days after the second AZD1222 dose. Source of these receptors: an adult who received the AZD1222 COVID-19 vaccine. Each CDR3 is given with its conserved first and last residue. D genes are given only for firm matches. A row's size may be missing; if present it is once, few, many or a size class.

CDR3 protein: CASSRGLAEGGGEQYF; CDR3 DNA: TGTGCCAGCAGCAGGGGACTAGCGGAGGGGGGCGGGGAGCAGTACTTC; D gene: TRBD2; J gene: TRBJ2-7; clone size: .; V gene: TRBV11-1
CDR3 protein: CASSKEAGNPGLAGIYEQYF; CDR3 DNA: TGTGCCAGCAGCAAAGAGGCAGGCAACCCGGGACTAGCGGGGATCTACGAGCAGTACTTC; D gene: .; J gene: TRBJ2-7; clone size: .; V gene: TRBV21-1
CDR3 protein: CASSLRQDLAKNIQYF; CDR3 DNA: TGTGCCAGCAGCTTACGGCAGGACCTAGCCAAAAACATTCAGTACTTC; D gene: .; J gene: TRBJ2-4; clone size: .; V gene: TRBV5-6
CDR3 protein: CASSLLGLAGGINEQFF; CDR3 DNA: TGTGCCAGCAGTTTACTCGGACTAGCGGGAGGAATCAATGAGCAGTTCTTC; D gene: TRBD2; J gene: TRBJ2-1; clone size: .; V gene: TRBV28
CDR3 protein: CASSLATHYGYTF; CDR3 DNA: TGTGCCAGCAGCTTAGCGACCCACTATGGCTACACCTTC; D gene: .; J gene: TRBJ1-2; clone size: .; V gene: TRBV7-2
CDR3 protein: CASSVTVAGAGELFF; CDR3 DNA: TGTGCCAGCAGCGTCACGGTAGCGGGAGCCGGGGAGCTGTTTTTT; D gene: TRBD2; J gene: TRBJ2-2; clone size: once; V gene: TRBV9
CDR3 protein: CASSFSGGSYNEQFF; CDR3 DNA: TGTGCCAGCAGCTTTTCAGGGGGTTCCTACAATGAGCAGTTCTTC; D gene: TRBD1; J gene: TRBJ2-1; clone size: .; V gene: TRBV13
CDR3 protein: CASSVLSGGYNEQFF; CDR3 DNA: TGTGCCAGCAGCGTCCTTAGCGGGGGGTACAATGAGCAGTTCTTC; D gene: TRBD2; J gene: TRBJ2-1; clone size: .; V gene: TRBV9
CDR3 protein: CASSERGRDTEAFF; CDR3 DNA: TGTGCCAGCAGTGAACGGGGAAGGGACACTGAAGCTTTCTTT; D gene: .; J gene: TRBJ1-1; clone size: .; V gene: TRBV2
CDR3 protein: CASSVSGGVGTGELFF; CDR3 DNA: TGTGCCAGCAGCGTTAGCGGGGGGGTCGGGACCGGGGAGCTGTTTTTT; D gene: TRBD2; J gene: TRBJ2-2; clone size: .; V gene: TRBV2
CDR3 protein: CASSDQGRNYGYTF; CDR3 DNA: TGTGCCAGTAGTGACCAGGGGCGGAACTATGGCTACACCTTC; D gene: .; J gene: TRBJ1-2; clone size: .; V gene: TRBV19
CDR3 protein: CASSNRGADTQYF; CDR3 DNA: TGTGCCAGCAGTAATAGGGGAGCAGATACGCAGTATTTT; D gene: .; J gene: TRBJ2-3; clone size: .; V gene: TRBV2
CDR3 protein: CSVAGTGANVLTF; CDR3 DNA: TGCAGCGTTGCAGGGACCGGGGCCAACGTCCTGACTTTC; D gene: .; J gene: TRBJ2-6; clone size: once; V gene: TRBV29-1
CDR3 protein: CASSLGWGAWSPLHF; CDR3 DNA: TGTGCCAGCAGCCTCGGATGGGGGGCTTGGTCACCCCTCCACTTT; D gene: .; J gene: TRBJ1-6; clone size: .; V gene: TRBV9
CDR3 protein: CASSQNTLRVAGELFF; CDR3 DNA: TGTGCCAGCAGCCAAAATACACTCAGGGTTGCCGGGGAGCTGTTTTTT; D gene: .; J gene: TRBJ2-2; clone size: .; V gene: TRBV3-1/TRBV3-2
CDR3 protein: CASSRQDQQPQHF; CDR3 DNA: TGTGCCAGCAGTCGACAGGACCAGCAGCCCCAGCATTTT; D gene: .; J gene: TRBJ1-5; clone size: .; V gene: TRBV12-3/TRBV12-4
CDR3 protein: CASSLGKWREHEQYF; CDR3 DNA: TGTGCCAGCAGCTTAGGGAAATGGCGGGAACACGAGCAGTACTTC; D gene: .; J gene: TRBJ2-7; clone size: .; V gene: TRBV7-2
CDR3 protein: CASQRYGGQETQYF; CDR3 DNA: TGCGCGTCACAGCGGTACGGGGGGCAAGAGACCCAGTACTTC; D gene: TRBD2; J gene: TRBJ2-5; clone size: .; V gene: TRBV5-1
CDR3 protein: CASSAQYYEQYF; CDR3 DNA: TGTGCCAGCAGTGCACAGTACTACGAGCAGTACTTC; D gene: .; J gene: TRBJ2-7; clone size: .; V gene: TRBV2
CDR3 protein: CASGSGRGGNSPLHF; CDR3 DNA: TGTGCCAGCGGTTCCGGACGGGGGGGGAATTCACCCCTCCACTTT; D gene: .; J gene: TRBJ1-6; clone size: .; V gene: TRBV2
CDR3 protein: CASSYGQAVSNQPQHF; CDR3 DNA: TGTGCCAGTAGTTACGGACAGGCGGTTAGCAATCAGCCCCAGCATTTT; D gene: TRBD1; J gene: TRBJ1-5; clone size: .; V gene: TRBV19
CDR3 protein: CASSYSILGENEQFF; CDR3 DNA: TGTGCCAGCAGTTACTCGATCCTTGGAGAGAATGAGCAGTTCTTC; D gene: .; J gene: TRBJ2-1; clone size: .; V gene: TRBV6-5
CDR3 protein: CASSLGGSYEQYF; CDR3 DNA: TGTGCCAGCAGTTTAGGAGGCTCCTACGAGCAGTACTTC; D gene: .; J gene: TRBJ2-7; clone size: .; V gene: TRBV12-3/TRBV12-4
CDR3 protein: CASSQGVYGGSSGNTIYF; CDR3 DNA: TGTGCTAGCAGCCAGGGGGTTTACGGGGGGAGCTCTGGAAACACCATATATTTT; D gene: TRBD1; J gene: TRBJ1-3; clone size: .; V gene: TRBV7-7
CDR3 protein: CASSQDVGQVNNEQFF; CDR3 DNA: TGTGCCAGCAGCCAAGATGTGGGACAGGTGAACAATGAGCAGTTCTTC; D gene: TRBD1; J gene: TRBJ2-1; clone size: .; V gene: TRBV4-2
CDR3 protein: CASSFGGGSYNSPLHF; CDR3 DNA: TGTGCCAGCAGCTTTGGGGGTGGCTCCTATAATTCACCCCTCCACTTT; D gene: .; J gene: TRBJ1-6; clone size: .; V gene: TRBV7-2
CDR3 protein: CASSISLLVTYEQYF; CDR3 DNA: TGTGCCAGTAGTATCAGCCTGCTGGTGACCTACGAGCAGTACTTC; D gene: .; J gene: TRBJ2-7; clone size: .; V gene: TRBV19
CDR3 protein: CASSQDRGTFHF; CDR3 DNA: TGTGCCAGCAGCCAAGATCGAGGGACCTTCCACTTT; D gene: .; J gene: TRBJ1-6; clone size: .; V gene: TRBV14
CDR3 protein: CASSMTGRGANVLTF; CDR3 DNA: TGTGCCAGCAGTATGACAGGGCGCGGGGCCAACGTCCTGACTTTC; D gene: TRBD1; J gene: TRBJ2-6; clone size: .; V gene: TRBV28
CDR3 protein: CASTQNGPGPLIF; CDR3 DNA: TGTGCCAGTACCCAAAACGGGCCGGGGCCTCTGATCTTC; D gene: .; J gene: TRBJ2-1; clone size: .; V gene: TRBV19
CDR3 protein: CASSLRDRFNQPQHF; CDR3 DNA: TGTGCCAGCAGTTTAAGGGACAGGTTCAATCAGCCCCAGCATTTT; D gene: TRBD1; J gene: TRBJ1-5; clone size: .; V gene: TRBV28
CDR3 protein: CASSKGQYSGNTIYF; CDR3 DNA: TGTGCCAGCAGCAAAGGACAGTACTCTGGAAACACCATATATTTT; D gene: .; J gene: TRBJ1-3; clone size: .; V gene: TRBV21-1
CDR3 protein: CASSLGRSYEQYF; CDR3 DNA: TGTGCCAGCAGCTTGGGCCGCTCCTACGAGCAGTACTTC; D gene: .; J gene: TRBJ2-7; clone size: .; V gene: TRBV11-2
CDR3 protein: CASRRVLAGDGTDTQYF; CDR3 DNA: TGCGCCAGCAGGAGGGTTCTAGCGGGGGATGGCACAGATACGCAGTATTTT; D gene: TRBD2; J gene: TRBJ2-3; clone size: .; V gene: TRBV5-1
CDR3 protein: CASSGIVAYGYTF; CDR3 DNA: TGTGCCAGCAGTGGTATTGTGGCTTATGGCTACACCTTC; D gene: .; J gene: TRBJ1-2; clone size: .; V gene: TRBV2
CDR3 protein: CASSFRGQGKNEQFF; CDR3 DNA: TGTGCCAGCAGCTTTAGGGGGCAGGGGAAAAATGAGCAGTTCTTC; D gene: TRBD1; J gene: TRBJ2-1; clone size: .; V gene: TRBV13
CDR3 protein: CASSPPGQFGTDTQYF; CDR3 DNA: TGTGCCAGCAGCCCCCCGGGGCAGTTCGGCACAGATACGCAGTATTTT; D gene: .; J gene: TRBJ2-3; clone size: .; V gene: TRBV5-6
CDR3 protein: CSVLGSGSDYEQYF; CDR3 DNA: TGCAGCGTACTGGGTAGCGGGAGTGACTACGAGCAGTACTTC; D gene: TRBD2; J gene: TRBJ2-7; clone size: .; V gene: TRBV29-1
CDR3 protein: CASSLVGNIQYF; CDR3 DNA: TGTGCCAGCAGCTTGGTGGGAAACATTCAGTACTTC; D gene: .; J gene: TRBJ2-4; clone size: .; V gene: TRBV5-8
CDR3 protein: CASSEIGPGGYTF; CDR3 DNA: TGTGCCAGCAGTGAAATAGGACCTGGGGGCTACACCTTC; D gene: .; J gene: TRBJ1-2; clone size: .; V gene: TRBV2
CDR3 protein: CASSPSVGGELFF; CDR3 DNA: TGTGCCAGCAGCCCATCCGTCGGCGGGGAGCTGTTTTTT; D gene: .; J gene: TRBJ2-2; clone size: .; V gene: TRBV11-3
CDR3 protein: CATRGGGNTEAFF; CDR3 DNA: TGTGCCACTCGAGGAGGGGGGAACACTGAAGCTTTCTTT; D gene: .; J gene: TRBJ1-1; clone size: .; V gene: TRBV19
CDR3 protein: CASRAQGPNTGELFF; CDR3 DNA: TGTGCCAGCAGAGCCCAGGGGCCGAACACCGGGGAGCTGTTTTTT; D gene: .; J gene: TRBJ2-2; clone size: .; V gene: TRBV9
CDR3 protein: CASSLDLGNEQFF; CDR3 DNA: TGTGCCAGCAGTTTGGATCTAGGGAATGAGCAGTTCTTC; D gene: .; J gene: TRBJ2-1; clone size: once; V gene: TRBV27
CDR3 protein: CASSYEAGGYEQYF; CDR3 DNA: TGTGCCAGCAGTTACGAGGCAGGGGGCTACGAGCAGTACTTC; D gene: TRBD1; J gene: TRBJ2-7; clone size: few; V gene: TRBV6-5
CDR3 protein: CASRITGMGVPLHF; CDR3 DNA: TGTGCCAGCAGAATAACAGGGATGGGGGTACCCCTCCACTTT; D gene: .; J gene: TRBJ1-6; clone size: .; V gene: TRBV6-5
CDR3 protein: CASRDPNTEAFF; CDR3 DNA: TGTGCCAGTAGAGACCCGAACACTGAAGCTTTCTTT; D gene: .; J gene: TRBJ1-1; clone size: .; V gene: TRBV19
CDR3 protein: CSVGRQKNIQYF; CDR3 DNA: TGCAGCGTTGGAAGGCAGAAAAACATTCAGTACTTC; D gene: .; J gene: TRBJ2-4; clone size: .; V gene: TRBV29-1